These T cell receptor beta chains were read from a single sample in a study of tumor-infiltrating lymphocytes in primary liver carcinoma. Each CDR3 protein is one row after TCRdb ran MiXCR on the multiplex PCR reads. This table has fewer than 200,000 distinct CDR3 sequences, around four fifths appearing once. Input material: tumor tissue from primary liver carcinoma. These receptors originate from a man aged 40-49 years with primary liver carcinoma and hepatitis B virus infection. The CDR3 runs from the conserved cysteine through the conserved F or W. A D gene is named only where the DNA matches it firmly. Clone size is stated in some rows and not others, as once, few, many or a class when expanded.

CDR3 DNA,CDR3 protein,V gene,J gene,D gene,clone size
TGCGCCAGTGGCTTGAACGGCAGTGCTAGCACAGATACGCAGTATTTT,CASGLNGSASTDTQYF,TRBV5-1,TRBJ2-3,NA,NA
TGTAGCGTACTTGATACTGAAGCTTTGTTT,CSVLDTEALF,TRBV29-1,TRBJ1-1,NA,NA
TGTGCCAGCAGTTATGCGACTATAACAGATAGGCAGTATTTT,CASSYATITDRQYF,TRBV6-6,TRBJ2-3,NA,NA
TGTGCCAGCAGGATGGGACAGTCCTACAAGCAGTACTTC,CASRMGQSYKQYF,TRBV11-3,TRBJ2-7,TRBD1,once
TGCAGCGTTGCGGAGACCTCGAGCCTTAATGAGAAGTTCTTC,CSVAETSSLNEKFF,TRBV29-1,TRBJ2-1,NA,NA
TGCGCCATCAGCCTGACACTGGTTTCACCCCTCCACTTT,CAISLTLVSPLHF,TRBV11-1,TRBJ1-6,NA,NA
TGCAGCGCCAGACAGGGGAGTCATAGCTACGAGCAGTATTTC,CSARQGSHSYEQYF,TRBV29-1,TRBJ2-7,TRBD1,NA
TGTGTCAGCAGCCGTGGACAGGGAGAGACCCAGTATTTC,CVSSRGQGETQYF,TRBV7-9,TRBJ2-5,TRBD1,NA
TGTGCCAGCAGCTTAGGTACTAGACTGGATGAGCAGTTCTTC,CASSLGTRLDEQFF,TRBV7-3,TRBJ2-1,NA,NA
TGCGCCAGGAGCACCCAGGGGAATAACAATCAGCCCCAACATTTT,CARSTQGNNNQPQHF,TRBV4-1,TRBJ1-5,NA,NA
TGCGCCAGCAAATTGAATTGGGAGGACTATGAGCAGTACTTC,CASKLNWEDYEQYF,TRBV5-1,TRBJ2-7,NA,NA
TGTGCCACCAGCCCCGAAGGGAGCGCCTACAATGAGCAGTTCTTC,CATSPEGSAYNEQFF,TRBV11-2,TRBJ2-1,NA,NA
TGTGCCTGGACCCAGGGAAGCAAAGACTATGACTACACTTTC,CAWTQGSKDYDYTF,TRBV30,TRBJ1-2,NA,few
TGTGCCAGCAGCAATGACGCAGCGGGACTAGCCGATGAGCAGTACTTC,CASSNDAAGLADEQYF,TRBV28,TRBJ2-7,TRBD2,NA
TGCAGCGTTGCGGGACTGGGGAATCAGCCCCAGCATTTT,CSVAGLGNQPQHF,TRBV29-1,TRBJ1-5,NA,once
TGTGCCTGCAGGCCAGGGGCGAACACCGGGGAGCTGGTTTTT,CACRPGANTGELVF,TRBV5-4,TRBJ2-2,NA,NA
TGTGCCAGCAGTCTACGACTACTAGCGGCCAATGAGTGGTTCTTC,CASSLRLLAANEWFF,TRBV6-2/TRBV6-3,TRBJ2-1,TRBD2,NA
TGCCCCAGCAGCCAAGAAGAGGGCCTTACTAATAGTCCGTTCTTC,CPSSQEEGLTNSPFF,TRBV4-1,TRBJ2-1,NA,NA
TGTGCCAGCAGTTCCCCGGGACAGGGAAAGGTTGGGGCCAACGTCCTGACTTTC,CASSSPGQGKVGANVLTF,TRBV28,TRBJ2-6,TRBD1,few
TGTGCCAGCAGTTACTCGTGTAATGGCGGGTCCCAAGAAACCCAGTACTTC,CASSYSCNGGSQETQYF,TRBV6-5,TRBJ2-5,NA,NA
TGTGCCAGCAGTTTGGTCCATACCGGCGAGCAGTACTTC,CASSLVHTGEQYF,TRBV6-1,TRBJ2-7,NA,few
TGTGCTAGCAGCCCTACCGGGACAGGCGATTCACTCCTCCACTTT,CASSPTGTGDSLLHF,TRBV5-5,TRBJ1-6,TRBD1,NA
TGTGCCATCAGTGCTAACAGGGGGAGCACAGATACGCAGTATTTT,CAISANRGSTDTQYF,TRBV10-3,TRBJ2-3,TRBD1,NA
TGTGCCAGCAGCCAAGATGGAGGGGAGGCTCTCGACAATGAGCATTTCTTC,CASSQDGGEALDNEHFF,TRBV4-2,TRBJ2-1,NA,NA
TGTGCCGGCAGTGAAGGGGGCACCAGAGATACGCAGTATTTT,CAGSEGGTRDTQYF,TRBV6-1,TRBJ2-3,TRBD1,NA
TGTGTCAGCAGTGACCGACTAGCGGTGGGGAATGAGCAGTTCTTC,CVSSDRLAVGNEQFF,TRBV6-1,TRBJ2-1,TRBD2,NA
TGTGTCAGCATCTCTAGGGGACTAGCGGAATACGAGCAGTACTTC,CVSISRGLAEYEQYF,TRBV5-6,TRBJ2-7,TRBD2,NA
TGCAGTGTCATGACAGGGAGGGAGGGTTACATCTTC,CSVMTGREGYIF,TRBV29-1,TRBJ1-2,TRBD1,NA
TGTACCAGCAGCTTGGGTCAGGGAGTCGACTATGGCTACACCTTC,CTSSLGQGVDYGYTF,TRBV12-3/TRBV12-4,TRBJ1-2,NA,NA
TGTGTCAGCAGCGGGACAGGGGCAGGTGAAGAGACTCAGTACTTC,CVSSGTGAGEETQYF,TRBV6-5,TRBJ2-5,TRBD1,NA
TGCAGCGTTACAGGAGGGGGCGAGCAGTACTTC,CSVTGGGEQYF,TRBV29-1,TRBJ2-7,NA,NA
TGTACCAGCAGCAAGAGCGGGAACCCCGGGGAGCTGTCTTTT,CTSSKSGNPGELSF,TRBV11-2,TRBJ2-2,TRBD2,NA
TGTGCCAGCACTATAATCTGGACGAGGGTAGTCACTGAAGCTTTCTTT,CASTIIWTRVVTEAFF,TRBV6-2/TRBV6-3,TRBJ1-1,NA,many
TGCGCCAGCAGCCTTCTGGGGGGAGGCCAAACCGGACAGCCTCAGCATTTT,CASSLLGGGQTGQPQHF,TRBV4-1,TRBJ1-5,NA,once
TGTGCCAGCAGAGGGGACAGGGACACTGGGCAGCTGTTTTTT,CASRGDRDTGQLFF,TRBV2,TRBJ2-2,TRBD1,NA
TGTGCCATCAATCGTGGGGACAGGGATAACACTGAAGCTTTCTTT,CAINRGDRDNTEAFF,TRBV10-3,TRBJ1-1,TRBD1,NA
TGTGCCAGCAGTGCCCAGTCCCTCGCCGGGGAGCTGTTTTTT,CASSAQSLAGELFF,TRBV6-4,TRBJ2-2,NA,many
TGTGCCAGCAGTGGGAGGGGTATGAACAACGAGCAGTACTTC,CASSGRGMNNEQYF,TRBV6-1,TRBJ2-7,NA,NA
TGTGCCAGGAGCCAAGATTTTAACCCGATCTCGGAGACCCAGTACTTC,CARSQDFNPISETQYF,TRBV4-2,TRBJ2-5,NA,NA
TGTGCCAGCAGTGATGGGACAGGGGAGTCCAATGAGCAGATCTTC,CASSDGTGESNEQIF,TRBV6-1,TRBJ2-1,TRBD1,NA
TGTGCCAGCGCGAGACGGCAAAACACTGAAGCTTTCTTT,CASARRQNTEAFF,TRBV6-2/TRBV6-3,TRBJ1-1,NA,NA
TGTGTCAGCAGATTCGGGCTGGGAACTATTGAAGCTTTCTTT,CVSRFGLGTIEAFF,TRBV5-4,TRBJ1-1,NA,NA
TGCACCAGCAGCTTGAGTGGGAGGGCAGGGTCCGGCGAGGAGTACTTC,CTSSLSGRAGSGEEYF,TRBV5-1,TRBJ2-7,TRBD2,NA
TGTGCCAGCAGGCCAGGGGTGAACACCGGGGTGCTGTTTTTT,CASRPGVNTGVLFF,TRBV5-4,TRBJ2-2,NA,NA
TGTGCCAGCAGATTAGAAACTAGCGGGATTGCCAAAAACATTCAATACTTC,CASRLETSGIAKNIQYF,TRBV11-2,TRBJ2-4,TRBD2,NA
TGTGCCAGTTCCTTTGGAGATAGCAATCAGCCCCAGCATTTT,CASSFGDSNQPQHF,TRBV2,TRBJ1-5,NA,NA
TGCTGCGTTCATTCGGGACAGGGTTCATACGAGCAGTACTTC,CCVHSGQGSYEQYF,TRBV29-1,TRBJ2-7,TRBD1,once
TGTGCCACCATGGGTGACCCGAACACTCAAGCTTTCTTT,CATMGDPNTQAFF,TRBV24-1,TRBJ1-1,NA,once
TGTGCCAGCAGTTTAGGAGACACGAGTTGGGCTCAGCCCCAGCATTTT,CASSLGDTSWAQPQHF,TRBV11-2,TRBJ1-5,NA,NA